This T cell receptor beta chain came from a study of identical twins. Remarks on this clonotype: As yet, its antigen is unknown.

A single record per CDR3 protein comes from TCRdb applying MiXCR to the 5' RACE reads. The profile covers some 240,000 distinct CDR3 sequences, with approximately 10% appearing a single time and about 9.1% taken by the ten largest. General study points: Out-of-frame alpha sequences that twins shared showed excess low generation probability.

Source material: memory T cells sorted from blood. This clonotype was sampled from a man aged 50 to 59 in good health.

The CDR3 region has the DNA TGTGCCACCAGTGAAGTCAGGGGCGGCGGCTACACCTTC. Translation: CATSEVRGGGYTF. This chain joins TRBV24-1 and TRBJ1-2, with D tentatively TRBD1 (6 bases). The CDR3 is made up of 13 amino acids. Trimming pared 4 bases from V and 8 bases from J, leaving 13 bases between. Germline CDR1 and CDR2: KGHDR and SFDVKD.